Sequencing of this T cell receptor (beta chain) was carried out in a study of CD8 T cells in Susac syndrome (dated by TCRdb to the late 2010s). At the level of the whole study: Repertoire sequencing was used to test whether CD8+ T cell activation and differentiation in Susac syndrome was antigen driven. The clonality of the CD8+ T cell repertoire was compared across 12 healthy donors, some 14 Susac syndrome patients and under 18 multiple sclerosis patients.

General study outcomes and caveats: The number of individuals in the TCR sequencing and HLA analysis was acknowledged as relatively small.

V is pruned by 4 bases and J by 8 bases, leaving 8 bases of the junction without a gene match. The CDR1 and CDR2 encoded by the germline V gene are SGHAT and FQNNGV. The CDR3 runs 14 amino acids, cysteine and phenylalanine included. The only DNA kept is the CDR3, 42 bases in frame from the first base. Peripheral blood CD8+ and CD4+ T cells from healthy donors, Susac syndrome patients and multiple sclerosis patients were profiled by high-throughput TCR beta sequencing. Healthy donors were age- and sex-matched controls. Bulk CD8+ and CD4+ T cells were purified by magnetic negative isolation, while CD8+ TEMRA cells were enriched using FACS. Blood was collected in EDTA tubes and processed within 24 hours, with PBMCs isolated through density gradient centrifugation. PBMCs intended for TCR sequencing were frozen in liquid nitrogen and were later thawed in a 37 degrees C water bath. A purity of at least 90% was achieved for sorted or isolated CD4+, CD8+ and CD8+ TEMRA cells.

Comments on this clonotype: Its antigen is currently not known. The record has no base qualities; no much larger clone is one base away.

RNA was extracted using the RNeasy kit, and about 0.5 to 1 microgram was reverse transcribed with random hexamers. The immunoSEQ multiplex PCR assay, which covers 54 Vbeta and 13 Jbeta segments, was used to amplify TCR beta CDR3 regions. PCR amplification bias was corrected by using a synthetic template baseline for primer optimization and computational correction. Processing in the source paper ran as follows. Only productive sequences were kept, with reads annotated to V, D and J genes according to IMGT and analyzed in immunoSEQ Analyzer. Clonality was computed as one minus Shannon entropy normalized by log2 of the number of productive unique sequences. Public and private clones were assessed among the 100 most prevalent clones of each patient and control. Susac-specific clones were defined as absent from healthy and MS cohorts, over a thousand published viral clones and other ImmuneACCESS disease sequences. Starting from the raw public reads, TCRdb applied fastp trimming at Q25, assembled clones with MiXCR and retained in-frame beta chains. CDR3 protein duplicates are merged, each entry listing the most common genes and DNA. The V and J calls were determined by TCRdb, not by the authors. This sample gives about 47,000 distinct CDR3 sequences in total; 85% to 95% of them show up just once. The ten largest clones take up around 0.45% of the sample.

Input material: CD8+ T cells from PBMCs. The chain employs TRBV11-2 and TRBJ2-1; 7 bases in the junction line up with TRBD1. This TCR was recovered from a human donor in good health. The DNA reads TGTGCCAGCAGCTCGCCCGACAGGGACCATGAGCAGTTCTTC. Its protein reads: CASSSPDRDHEQFF.